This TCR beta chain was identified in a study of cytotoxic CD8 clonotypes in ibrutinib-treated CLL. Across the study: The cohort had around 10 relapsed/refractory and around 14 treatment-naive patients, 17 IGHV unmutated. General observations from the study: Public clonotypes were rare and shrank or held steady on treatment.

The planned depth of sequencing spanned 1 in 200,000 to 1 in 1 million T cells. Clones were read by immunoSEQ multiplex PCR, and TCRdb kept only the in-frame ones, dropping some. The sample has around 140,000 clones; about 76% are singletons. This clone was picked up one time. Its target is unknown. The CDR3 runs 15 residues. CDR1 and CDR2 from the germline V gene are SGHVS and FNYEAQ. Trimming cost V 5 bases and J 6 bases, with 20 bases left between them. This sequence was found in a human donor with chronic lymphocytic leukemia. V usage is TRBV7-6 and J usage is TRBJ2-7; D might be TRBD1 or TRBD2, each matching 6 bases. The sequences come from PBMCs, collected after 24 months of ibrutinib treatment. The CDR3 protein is CASSTSRDTQGEQYF. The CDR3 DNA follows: TGTGCCAGCAGCACTAGCCGGGACACCCAGGGCGAGCAGTACTTC.